The 15 T cell receptor beta chains listed next were all sequenced from one sample in a study of HIV-infected children after antiretroviral therapy interruption. The TCR library was built from RNA with a 3' RACE protocol and unique molecular identifiers. TCRdb re-called the 3' RACE reads with MiXCR, one entry per CDR3 protein. The repertoire holds some 7,000 distinct CDR3 sequences, with more than 15% as singletons. Specified treatment: PENTA 11 planned treatment interruption arm or continuous ART arm. This specimen consisted of CD45RO+ CD8+ T cells from PBMCs, pooled from several time points, obtained from a donor given antiretroviral therapy, either interrupted or continuous. The subset was: memory CD8+ CD45RO+ CD45RA- T cells. Receptors originate from a pool of human donors with HIV.

The chain couples TRBV20-1 to TRBJ2-3, with TRBD2 identical over 7 bases. The trim removed 5 bases at V and 5 bases at J, leaving 4 bases unmatched. The CDR3 spans 12 residues. Germline assignment: CDR1 DFQATT and CDR2 SNEGSKA (reference sequence). The CDR3 region is CSASPGGDTQYF. CDR3 in DNA: TGCAGTGCTTCTCCGGGGGGAGATACGCAGTATTTT.

By share, this clonotype counts as medium-sized. V usage is TRBV6-1 and J usage is TRBJ1-2, with D unresolved. CDR3 length: 13 amino acids. Between the trimmed V and J ends, which lost 4 bases and 6 bases, there was a span of 12 bases. The germline gives CDR1 MNHNS, CDR2 SASEGT. The CDR3 loop is CASSAIRLDGYTF. CDR3 DNA sequence: TGTGCCAGCAGTGCTATCCGGTTGGATGGCTACACCTTC.

CDR3: CASSIKAGAYEQYF. Written as DNA, the CDR3 is TGTGCCAGTAGTATAAAGGCGGGAGCCTACGAGCAGTACTTC. The chain recombines TRBV19 with TRBJ2-7; 7 bases line up with TRBD2. This CDR3 spans 14 amino acids. In germline, CDR1 is LNHDA, CDR2 SQIVND (reference sequence). V dropped 2 bases and J dropped 2; count of bases not matched to a gene: 3.

The rearrangement links TRBV29-1 to TRBJ2-3, with D unclear. CDR1 is SQVTM and CDR2 is ANQGSEA in the germline V gene. Trimming pared 5 bases from V and 6 bases from J, leaving 9 bases between. There are 11 residues in the CDR3. CDR3: CSVHGADTQYF. CDR3 in DNA: TGCAGCGTTCATGGAGCGGATACGCAGTATTTT.

In this sample, this clonotype turned up many times. This chain links TRBV19 with TRBJ2-3; maybe TRBD1 (8 bases). The germline CDR1 and CDR2 sequences are LNHDA and SQIVND (reference sequence). The CDR3 covers 13 residues. V lost 5 bases and J 9 bases, leaving 15 bases between the germline ends. The CDR3, as DNA: TGTGCCAGTAGTTCCGGACAGGGAGGGACGCAGTATTTT. Its protein is CASSSGQGGTQYF. The entire variable domain, with the rest obtained from reference TRBV19 and TRBJ2-3, is as follows: DGGITQSPKYLFRKEGQNVTLSCEQNLNHDAMYWYRQDPGQGLRLIYYSQIVNDFQKGDIAEGYSVSREKKESFPLTVTSAQKNPTAFYLCASSSGQGGTQYFGPGTRLTVL.

This clonotype was observed many times. The chain uses TRBV10-3 and TRBJ2-3, with 7 bases fitting TRBD1. Trimming removed 8 bases from V and 1 base from J; junction bases left unmatched: 3. This CDR3 is 13 amino acids long. CDR1 and CDR2 from the germline V gene are ENHRY and SYGVKD. DNA for the CDR3: TGTGCCATCGGTACAGGGGGCACAGATACGCAGTATTTT. Protein product: CAIGTGGTDTQYF.

This clonotype is classed as medium-sized (0.01 to 0.1%). The chain joins TRBV11-2 to TRBJ2-7; D possibly corresponds to TRBD1 (6 bases). This CDR3 has 15 amino acids. The germline CDR1 and CDR2 sequences are SGHAT and FQNNGV. The germline V and J ends were trimmed by 0 bases and 6 bases, with 15 bases remaining between them. The CDR3 is CASSLDRGTQTEQYF. The CDR3 DNA reads as TGTGCCAGCAGCTTAGATAGGGGGACCCAGACCGAGCAGTACTTC.

This clonotype was detected ten times or more. The chain combines TRBV20-1 with TRBJ2-7; a possible D gene is TRBD2 (5 bases). The germline V gene encodes CDR1 DFQATT and CDR2 SNEGSKA (reference sequence). The CDR3 runs 13 residues. The ends were cut back, 4 bases at V and 2 bases at J, with 12 bases in the middle. Here the CDR3 DNA reads TGCAGTGCTATGGACGGGAATACCTACGAGCAGTACTTC. Translated: CSAMDGNTYEQYF.

This clonotype was observed many times. This chain links TRBV28 with TRBJ1-1; the match to TRBD1 covers 7 bases. The junction had 5 bases not matched to a gene; V was cut back by 6 bases and J by 4 bases. CDR3 size: 13 residues. Germline loops: CDR1 MDHEN, CDR2 SYDVKM. The CDR3 loop is CASRGGLGTEAFF. CDR3 sequence (DNA): TGTGCCAGCAGAGGGGGCCTGGGCACTGAAGCTTTCTTT.

By its share, this clonotype is large. The V call is TRBV25-1, the J call TRBJ2-7; 8 bases map to TRBD1. Germline CDR1 and CDR2: MGHDK and SYGVNS. With 6 bases clipped from V and 6 bases from J, the junction kept 10 bases outside the gene matches. The CDR3 loop spans 14 amino acids. In nucleotides, the CDR3 is TGTGCCAGCAGGCAGACAGGGGAGGCGTCCGAGCAGTACTTC. It yields the protein CASRQTGEASEQYF.

By proportion, this clonotype is medium-sized. The chain couples TRBV12-3 or TRBV12-4 to TRBJ1-1, with a possible D match to TRBD1 (5 bases). Trimming pared 7 bases from V and 0 bases from J, leaving 18 bases between. The CDR3 is 16 residues long. CDR3 sequence: CASTTGTDLMNTEAFF. Written as DNA, the CDR3 is TGTGCCAGCACCACGGGGACGGATCTTATGAACACTGAAGCTTTCTTT.

This clonotype was observed many times. V is TRBV5-1 and J is TRBJ2-6; unclear D gene. Germline V gives CDR1 SGHRS, CDR2 YFSETQ. CDR3 length: 16 residues. The V gene lost 1 base and the J gene lost 4 bases, with 12 bases spanning the gap. CDR3 amino acids: CASSLTAGSGANVLTF. In nucleotides, the CDR3 is TGCGCCAGCAGCTTGACAGCTGGATCCGGGGCCAACGTCCTGACTTTC.

This clonotype showed up just a few times. The chain links TRBV10-3 to TRBJ1-1; 11 positions match TRBD1. Trimming at V came to 4 bases and at J to 4 bases, leaving 2 bases not matched to a gene. This CDR3 contains 14 residues. Germline V gene data show CDR1 as ENHRY and CDR2 as SYGVKD. The CDR3 nucleotides read TGTGCCATCAGTGGGACAGGGGGCTCCACTGAAGCTTTCTTT. This encodes CAISGTGGSTEAFF.

This clonotype appeared many times. The chain carries TRBV7-3 and TRBJ2-3, with D unresolved. Deletions cut 5 bases from V and 2 bases from J, with 5 bases between. Germline V gene data show CDR1 as SGHTA and CDR2 as FQGTGA. This CDR3 spans 12 amino acids. Here the CDR3 DNA reads TGTGCCAGCAGCCCTGACACAGATACGCAGTATTTT. This translates into CASSPDTDTQYF.

Judged by abundance, this clonotype is medium-sized. The chain joins TRBV4-1 to TRBJ2-1; D is ambiguous. The V gene lost 0 bases and the J gene lost 5 bases, with 5 bases spanning the gap. Germline CDR1 is MGHRA and CDR2 is YSYEKL. The CDR3 runs 13 residues. CDR3 residues: CASSQDFNNEQFF. The DNA for the CDR3 is TGCGCCAGCAGCCAAGACTTTAACAATGAGCAGTTCTTC.